The T cell receptor (beta chain) described here comes from a study of Graves' ophthalmopathy and Graves' hyperthyroidism. About the study: Hyperthyroidism was considered stable when no ophthalmopathy appeared within 18 months of follow-up.

Study-wide points: Ophthalmopathy versus stable hyperthyroidism: 13-signature model gave less than 90% sensitivity, 75% to 83% specificity.

About this clonotype itself: The antigen is unknown.

RNA transcripts yielded amplified TCR beta CDR3 regions. HTBI primers were used in a first-round RT-PCR, which preceded a second-round multiplex PCR. TCRdb re-analysed the multiplex PCR reads in MiXCR, keeping a single row per CDR3 protein. Among over a million distinct CDR3 sequences, around a third were seen once, and the ten largest hold 8.5% to 14%. Hyperthyroidism patients had new diagnoses, durations under 2 months, and ages of 18 to 65. Patients with other autoimmune diseases, uncontrolled infections, pregnancy or lactation were excluded. After removal of 2 bases from V and 5 bases from J, the junction contained 3 bases not matched to a gene. The CDR3 contains 15 residues. CDR1 and CDR2 (germline): MNHNS, SASEGT.

The sample taken for sequencing was peripheral blood or thyroid tissue (not recorded which). The source of this sequence is an adult man with Graves' hyperthyroidism. The chain is built from TRBV6-1 and TRBJ2-5, with 12 bases fitting TRBD2. CDR3 residues: CASSELAGGRETQYF. DNA of the CDR3: TGTGCCAGCAGTGAACTAGCGGGGGGGCGTGAGACCCAGTACTTC.